The sequence of this T cell receptor beta chain was determined in a study of fetal regulatory T cell absence and autoimmunity. In this sample, this clone turned up a few times. CDR3 length: 15 amino acids. The method was immunoSEQ multiplex PCR; TCRdb's version includes in-frame clones alone and lacks a portion of them. The table shows approximately 94,000 clones, with approximately 79% occurring only once. J is TRBJ1-5 and V is TRBV21-1; TRBD1, the table's D call, lacks a check against the DNA. TRBV21-1 represents a pseudogene. This receptor was identified in a male donor with IPEX syndrome. Sequenced: pancreas tissue. CDR3 protein: CASSKQGAANQPQHF. In DNA form, the CDR3 reads TGTGCCAGCAGCAAGCAGGGGGCTGCCAATCAGCCCCAGCATTTT.